The next 9 T cell receptor beta chains were all read from a single sample in a study of response to subunit inactivated influenza vaccine. MiXCR, run by TCRdb on the RT-PCR reads, gives a single entry per CDR3 protein. The sample has a few hundred thousand distinct CDR3 sequences; roughly 10% are singletons. This sample also appeared in a second study, on T cells expressing NK-cell markers. That study reports: TCR beta cDNA was made by 5'RACE template switching with UMIs.

The input for sequencing was PBMCs from blood, taken on the day of vaccination. The receptor source for this set is a man in his forties or fifties who received an inactivated influenza vaccine.

This clonotype was detected a few times. The V and J genes are TRBV14 and TRBJ2-1; D might be TRBD2 (6 bases). Germline values: CDR1 SGHDN, CDR2 FVKESK. The V and J ends lost 4 bases and 0 bases respectively, with 13 bases between them. The CDR3 extends over 16 amino acids. CDR3 nucleotides: TGTGCCAGCAGCCGGGACTGGTTGAGCTCCTACAATGAGCAGTTCTTC. Its protein product is CASSRDWLSSYNEQFF.

This clonotype was seen many times. The gene calls are TRBV5-1 and TRBJ2-7; D might be TRBD1 or TRBD2, each matching 6 bases. The germline V gene has CDR1 SGHRS and CDR2 YFSETQ. The CDR3 is 15 amino acids. V lost 1 base and J 4 bases, leaving 15 bases between the germline ends. CDR3 nucleotides: TGCGCCAGCAGCTTGTACCCAGGGGAGGAGTACGAGCAGTACTTC. Residues: CASSLYPGEEYEQYF.

Ten or more counts support this clonotype. The chain combines TRBV12-3 or TRBV12-4 with TRBJ2-1; D gene uncertain. This CDR3 region has 13 residues. Deletions cut 6 bases from V and 1 base from J, with 7 bases between. CDR3 sequence reads: CASSTVSYNEQFF. The CDR3 coding sequence is TGTGCCAGCAGCACCGTTTCCTACAATGAGCAGTTCTTC.

The chain couples TRBV12-3 or TRBV12-4 to TRBJ2-7; maybe TRBD2 (5 bases). V was shortened by 7 bases and J by 7 bases, with 11 bases between the two germline ends. The CDR3 is made up of 11 amino acids. As DNA, the CDR3 is TGTGCCAGCACCCCGGGGAGTGAGCAGTACTTC. Translation: CASTPGSEQYF.

This clonotype was found a few times. The chain has TRBV7-3 and TRBJ2-2; no definite D call. Deletions cut 1 base from V and 7 bases from J, with 10 bases between. CDR1 and CDR2 (germline): SGHTA, FQGTGA. The CDR3 covers 14 residues. The CDR3 region has the DNA TGTGCCAGCAGCTTAAGTGGACCCGGCGGGGAGCTGTTTTTT. Translated: CASSLSGPGGELFF.

The chain couples TRBV7-9 to TRBJ2-3; D unclear. Trimming pared 0 bases from V and 2 bases from J, leaving 3 bases between. The length of the CDR3 is 13 residues. Germline CDR1 is SEHNR and CDR2 is FQNEAQ (reference sequence). The CDR3, as DNA: TGTGCCAGCAGCTTAGCGACCACAGATACGCAGTATTTT. This encodes CASSLATTDTQYF.

J is TRBJ1-6 and V is TRBV5-1; D gene ambiguous. CDR1 is SGHRS, CDR2 YFSETQ, per germline. Trimming removed 0 bases from V and 3 bases from J, with 7 bases in between. The CDR3 consists of 15 residues. CDR3 loop: CASSLEFHYNSPLHF. The CDR3 DNA follows: TGCGCCAGCAGCTTGGAATTCCACTATAATTCACCCCTCCACTTT.

The chain joins TRBV6-2 or TRBV6-3 to TRBJ2-7; TRBD2 matches 7 bases. Germline values: CDR1 MNHEY, CDR2 SVGEGT. The CDR3 is made up of 13 amino acids. V lost 2 bases and J lost 3; bases outside the gene matches: 1. Here the CDR3 DNA reads TGTGCCAGCAGTTACGGGGGGGACTACGAGCAGTACTTC. Translation: CASSYGGDYEQYF.

This clonotype was counted between two and nine times. This chain links TRBV7-9 with TRBJ2-5; perhaps TRBD1 as D (6 bases). Germline loops: CDR1 SEHNR, CDR2 FQNEAQ (reference sequence). The CDR3 runs 16 residues. Trimming stripped 2 bases from V and 1 base from J, with 14 bases between. The CDR3 is CASSLSPGRGQETQYF. CDR3 DNA: TGTGCCAGCAGCTTAAGCCCGGGCAGGGGCCAAGAGACCCAGTACTTC.